This T cell receptor beta chain was captured by sequencing in a study of T cell responses to AZD1222 COVID-19 vaccine (dated by TCRdb to about 2021). With regard to the full study: TCR sequencing covered 230 to 250 trial participants: 200 to 220 given two doses of AZD1222 and about 26 given two doses of MenACWY control vaccine. Trial participants were enrolled by age into 18-55, 56-69 and 70-plus year subgroups, with about 150, 28 and 57 TCR-sequenced participants respectively. The paper's findings and limits, for the study overall: After two AZD1222 doses, both the breadth and the depth of spike-specific TCRs were significantly higher than at day 0 and than in MenACWY recipients. The 56-69-year group was small, and its depth increase did not reach significance, likely because of low power. Conclusions about previously exposed vaccinees are limited because only five to seven AZD1222 recipients were SARS-CoV-2 seropositive at baseline. Participants were mostly white British and included more females than males, and it was suggested by the authors that clonal diversity may have been underestimated. Epitopes outside the regions mutated in the B.1.351 and B.1.1.7 variants were reportedly recognized by nearly half of the unique spike-specific TCRs. Because no samples from the day 14 peak response were available, repertoires could be characterized only after the peak T cell response. The vaccine-associated CD4 TCRs covered the entire spike protein, and the dominant responses fell in regions 160-218 and 743-854.

The CDR3 regions of human TCRbeta chains were subjected to immunosequencing. On the study's bioinformatics: TCRs in the repertoires were compared against a reference library of SARS-CoV-2-specific TCRs that had been generated with the MIRA antigen-specificity platform. Breadth was defined as the fraction of unique TCRs that were SARS-CoV-2-associated. Depth was defined as the fraction of total T cells that were SARS-CoV-2-associated. Each spike-specific TCR was assigned to its reactive spike region and to a CD4 or CD8 class using the MIRA data. Log10-transformed breadth and depth values were compared by one-way ANOVA with Sidak's multiple comparisons tests. Entries here come from immuneACCESS through TCRdb and include only in-frame sequences with V and J called. Some clones fail to appear in such tables; in the studies checked, an unresolved V gene covers under half of the shortfall, and the cause of the remainder is unknown. The V and J calls and clone size come from that table; D and trimming were worked out from the DNA. In all, the sample holds approximately 90,000 clones, and 70% to 90% of those were seen once. Of the sample, around 6% falls within the top ten clones.

Reading the label with the study, this specimen's time point is: about 28 days (+/-7) after the second vaccine dose. AZD1222 recipients given second doses at about 4 weeks or at about 12 weeks were pooled, since spike-specific TCR depth and breadth were not found to differ between the two schedules. Vaccinee samples were obtained from the UK trials COV001 and COV002, which included a single-blind randomized controlled phase 2/3 trial of AZD1222 (ChAdOx1 nCoV-19) in healthy adults. Trial participant PBMC samples were collected at day 0 and day 28 after the second dose for TCRbeta chain sequencing. A single count supports this clone. There is no known antigen for this receptor. No base qualities exist here, and no much larger clone lies one base off it. The source of this sequence is an adult who received the AZD1222 COVID-19 vaccine. The sample consisted of peripheral blood, taken 28 days after the second AZD1222 dose.

The bases are TGTGCCAGCAGCTTGGGGGACAGGGTGAACACTGAAGCTTTCTTT. The resulting protein is CASSLGDRVNTEAFF. The rearranged chain carries TRBV5-4 and TRBJ1-1, and 9 bases in between align with TRBD1. The CDR3 goes from the cysteine to the phenylalanine over 15 residues. Only the CDR3 DNA stays, 45 bases, in frame from base 1. V trim: 0 bases; J trim: 0 bases; unmatched bases: 0. The germline V gene (reference sequence) specifies SGHNT as CDR1 and YYREEE as CDR2.